Sequencing of this T cell receptor (beta chain) was carried out in a study of T cells in Graves' hyperthyroidism and ophthalmopathy (dated by TCRdb to about 2019). About the full investigation: Peripheral blood was collected at initial diagnosis, before any treatment. A discovery cohort of around 98 patients, approximately 44 with Graves' ophthalmopathy and 57 with stable Graves' hyperthyroidism, was used to find distinguishing TCR V-J signatures. An independent validation cohort of fewer than 20 hyperthyroidism patients and 17 patients who later progressed to ophthalmopathy tested prospective prediction of ophthalmopathy. The 100 or so discovery patients were randomly split 7:3 into training and test sets. The study also compared thyroid tissue and blood T-cell repertoires from more than five Graves' hyperthyroidism patients. Once sampling was done, hyperthyroidism patients were given methimazole at a starting dose of 30 mg daily, whereas ophthalmopathy patients were given high-dose intravenous methylprednisolone. TCR Vbeta CDR3 sequencing of roughly 140 peripheral blood samples (about 45 ophthalmopathy, 70 to 85 hyperthyroidism and roughly 17 progressor patients) is reported in the paper.

Hyperthyroidism patients were newly diagnosed, had a disease duration of under 2 months, and were aged 18 to 65 years. Any patient with an uncontrolled infection, another autoimmune disease, pregnancy or lactation was excluded. Clinical symptoms, serum thyroxine and TRAb, thyroid ultrasound, and orbital computed tomography formed the basis for the diagnoses. Blood from progressor patients was drawn when they were first diagnosed with hyperthyroidism, before any ophthalmopathy symptoms appeared. PBMCs were separated from 8 to 10 ml of fresh peripheral blood using Ficoll-Paque density gradient centrifugation. Patients classed as progressors first received a Graves' hyperthyroidism diagnosis and then went on to develop ophthalmopathy during follow-up. Trizol reagent was used to extract total RNA, and RNA quality was then checked on an Agilent 2100 Bioanalyzer. This clonotype was counted at least ten times. Its antigen is unknown. No qualities accompany the bases; no much larger clone lies one base away.

The TCR beta CDR3 regions were amplified from the RNA transcripts. A first-round RT-PCR of the TCR CDR3 used the HTBI primer set with the Qiagen OneStep RT-PCR kit. The libraries were constructed in a second round of multiplex PCR and then size-selected and purified. The libraries were sequenced on an Illumina HiSeq2000 using paired-end 100 bp reads. Per the original workflow: SOAPnuke was used to process the raw data, removing reads that contained adapters or uncalled bases, had a mean Phred below 15, or lacked an exact match to the constant primer or identifier. High-quality paired reads were merged with COPE v1.2.5, and unique nucleotide sequences were defined as clonotypes. MiTCR v1.1 was used to align the clonotypes against IMGT TRBV, TRBD and TRBJ reference segments. The analysis was restricted to V-J combinations with a frequency above 0.0001, which together covered roughly 99% of the repertoires. A TCS score was defined as the ratio of F50 (clonal expansion) to E x V (chaos), with BLOSUM62-based TCRdist applied between CDR3 peptides within each V-J. Welch's t-statistics and random forest reduced fewer than 600 V-J features to 13, which were used in a naive Bayes classifier (R e1071). TCRdb trimmed the raw reads at Q25, called clones with MiXCR and kept productive beta chains. Under each unique CDR3 protein, matching rows form one entry showing the most common genes and DNA. V and J calls and clone size were set by TCRdb, not the authors. The table for this sample lists some 250,000 distinct CDR3 sequences; approximately 14% of them were counted only once. 13% of the sample is in the top ten clones.

The CDR3 sequence holds 14 residues, the cysteine and phenylalanine included. Only the CDR3 part of the read is kept: 42 bases, read in frame from the first base. The germline V gene gives CDR1 as SNHLY and CDR2 as FYNNEI. From V the trimming removes 7 bases and from J it removes 5 bases, while the gene matches leave 7 bases of the junction unaccounted for. The full study reports these points: Ophthalmopathy was separated from stable hyperthyroidism by a 13 V-J signature model, with around 88% sensitivity and roughly 81% specificity obtained in cross-validation and 80%/75% obtained in testing. In validation, progression to ophthalmopathy was predicted by the model with around 71% sensitivity and 72.22% specificity, a median of around 6.5 months before onset. Most expanded thyroid clonotypes (frequency above 0.001) were also detected in blood, suggesting blood repertoires may reflect thyroid immune responses. No statistical method was used to set the sample size in advance, and investigators knew the group allocation.

The chain is made from TRBV2 and TRBJ1-2, and 10 junction bases match TRBD1. This TCR was recovered from a woman in her thirties or forties with Graves' hyperthyroidism that later progressed to Graves' ophthalmopathy. Material for sequencing was blood. Here the CDR3 is given as CASTESDRGYGYTF. The DNA sequence reads TGTGCCAGCACGGAGTCGGACAGGGGGTATGGCTACACCTTC.